The clone carrying this TCR beta chain was counted only a few times. Antigen: not known. The germline V gene encodes CDR1 LNHDA and CDR2 SQIVND (reference sequence). The V end was cut by 9 bases, the J end by 6 bases, with 20 bases between. The CDR3 sequence is 14 residues long. The entry originates in a study of OX40 agonist ivuxolimab in advanced cancers. As for the study in general: Patients received the agonistic anti-OX40 (CD134) antibody ivuxolimab. Whole-study results and caveats: Among T cells, CD8+ cells averaged more expanded clones than CD4+ cells.

Systemic immunosuppression or a history of autoimmune disease excluded patients. Using immunoSEQ multiplex PCR, the repertoire was profiled, and TCRdb retains in-frame clones only, with some absent. This table has more than 75,000 clones, more than 85% appearing once. The input for sequencing was CD4+ or CD8+ T cells sorted from blood, taken in a trial of the OX40 agonist ivuxolimab. The chain joins TRBV19 to TRBJ1-1; D possibly corresponds to TRBD1 (6 bases). This TCR derives from an adult with an advanced solid tumor such as melanoma, head and neck, liver or kidney cancer. The CDR3 bases are TGTGCCAGCCGGTGGCAGGGGATTGAACCTGAAGCTTTCTTT. Translating gives CASRWQGIEPEAFF.